The clone carrying this T cell receptor beta chain was seen only a few times. Its cognate antigen is unknown. The data are from a study of T cells in Graves' hyperthyroidism and ophthalmopathy. Study-wide background: Peripheral blood was obtained at initial diagnosis, preceding any treatment.

RNA transcripts were the template for amplifying TCR beta CDR3 regions. With the HTBI primer set, the TCR CDR3 went through a first round of RT-PCR. TCRdb passed the multiplex PCR reads through MiXCR, listing each CDR3 protein once. The sample yields around 270,000 distinct CDR3 sequences, roughly 20% seen once. Germline CDR1 reads MDHEN; CDR2 reads SYDVKM. V was pared by 6 bases and J by 7 bases, with 11 bases of the junction left unmatched. The CDR3 extends over 17 amino acids. For ophthalmopathy patients, the Clinical Activity Score was at least 3 and the NOSPECS grade at least 4; duration was under 3 months. General observations from the study: The majority of expanded thyroid clonotypes above 0.001 also appeared in blood. A model of 13 V-J features distinguished ophthalmopathy from stable hyperthyroidism.

This chain connects TRBV28 to TRBJ2-1; 14 bases match TRBD2. This sequence was found in a man between 50 and 59 years old with Graves' ophthalmopathy. The specimen sequenced was blood. DNA for the CDR3: TGTGCCAGCAGCCTAGGGACTAGCGGGAGTATAGGGAATGAGCAGTTCTTC. Encoded protein: CASSLGTSGSIGNEQFF.